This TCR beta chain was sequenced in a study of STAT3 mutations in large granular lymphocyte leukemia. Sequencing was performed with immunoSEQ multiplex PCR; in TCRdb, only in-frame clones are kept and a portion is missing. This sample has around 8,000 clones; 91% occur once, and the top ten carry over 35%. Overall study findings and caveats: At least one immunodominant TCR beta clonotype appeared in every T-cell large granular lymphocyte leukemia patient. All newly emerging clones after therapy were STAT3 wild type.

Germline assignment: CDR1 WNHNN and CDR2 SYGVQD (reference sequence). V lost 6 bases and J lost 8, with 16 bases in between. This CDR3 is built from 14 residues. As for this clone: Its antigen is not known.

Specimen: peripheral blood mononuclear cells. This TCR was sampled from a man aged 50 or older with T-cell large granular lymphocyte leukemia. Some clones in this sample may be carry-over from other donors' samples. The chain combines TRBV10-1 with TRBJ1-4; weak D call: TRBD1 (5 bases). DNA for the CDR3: TGCGCCAGCAGAGTCTGGGGGGTTGAGGAAAAACTGTTTTTT. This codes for CASRVWGVEEKLFF.